These 7 T cell receptor beta chains share one sample of origin, sequenced in a study of CD8+ T cells in alopecia areata. The treatment is: oral pan-JAK inhibitor, 5-10 mg twice daily. Reverse transcribed after extraction, RNA yielded cDNA as the sequencing template. TCRdb's copy holds only in-frame clones and misses some; the assay was immunoSEQ multiplex PCR. The sample lists under 350,000 clones, 58% occurring once. The source was CD4+ T cells sorted from blood, collected at week 24, from a patient treated with tofacitinib. The source of these receptors is a human donor with alopecia areata.

A few counts support this clone. CDR3 sequence: CASRPTTGKGNQPQHF. The CDR3 DNA reads as TGCGCCAGCAGACCAACGACAGGGAAGGGGAATCAGCCCCAGCATTTT. This chain connects TRBV23-1 to TRBJ1-5, with 7 bases identical to TRBD1. TRBV23-1 is flagged as an ORF with uncertain function. With 6 bases clipped from V and 4 bases from J, the junction kept 12 bases outside the gene matches. CDR3 length: 16 amino acids.

This sequence joins TRBV5-4 and TRBJ2-1; maybe TRBD2 (6 bases). The length of the CDR3 is 15 residues. CDR1 and CDR2 (germline): SGHNT, YYREEE (reference sequence). V lost 0 bases to trimming and J lost 6 bases, with 13 bases between them. CDR3 residues: CASSLAGGWANEQFF. In DNA form, the CDR3 reads TGTGCCAGCAGCTTGGCCGGGGGTTGGGCCAATGAGCAGTTCTTC.

The V and J genes are TRBV29-1 and TRBJ2-5, with 9 bases identical to TRBD2. The CDR3 extends over 14 amino acids. Germline CDR1 reads SQVTM; CDR2 reads ANQGSEA. Germline trimming cut 2 bases from V and 5 bases from J; bases unmatched to any gene: 6. The CDR3 DNA is TGCAGCGTTGAATGGCTAGCGGGGAAGGAGACCCAGTACTTC. This translates into CSVEWLAGKETQYF.

The chain joins TRBV25-1 to TRBJ1-1, with D tentatively TRBD1 (6 bases). This CDR3 has 15 residues. Germline CDR1 and CDR2: MGHDK and SYGVNS. Trimming took off 7 bases at V and 1 base at J, with 16 bases between the two ends. CDR3 loop: CASTKTQGPNTEAFF. The CDR3 DNA reads as TGTGCCAGCACTAAAACACAGGGCCCGAACACTGAAGCTTTCTTT.

J is TRBJ2-6 and V is TRBV2; no firm D call. CDR1 SNHLY and CDR2 FYNNEI come from the germline V gene. The length of the CDR3 is 16 residues. The V gene lost 2 bases and the J gene lost 4 bases, with 12 bases spanning the gap. CDR3 region: CASSELGTAGANVLTF. The DNA for the CDR3 is TGTGCCAGCAGTGAATTAGGTACAGCCGGGGCCAACGTCCTGACTTTC.

This sequence joins TRBV9 and TRBJ2-2, with 9 bases identical to TRBD2. Germline V lookup: CDR1 SGDLS, CDR2 YYNGEE. This CDR3 contains 15 residues. The V gene end was trimmed by 4 bases and the J gene end by 4 bases; junction bases not matched to a gene: 5. CDR3 coding DNA: TGTGCCAGCAGCATTAGCGGGGGCGGCACCGGGGAGCTGTTTTTT. It encodes CASSISGGGTGELFF. Drawing the rest from reference TRBV9 and TRBJ2-2, the complete variable domain is DSGVTQTPKHLITATGQRVTLRCSPRSGDLSVYWYQQSLDQGLQFLIQYYNGEERAKGNILERFSAQQFPDLHSELNLSSLELGDSALYFCASSISGGGTGELFFGEGSRLTVL.

The chain employs TRBV30 and TRBJ1-6; TRBD1 might be the D (5 bases). CDR3 length: 13 residues. Per the germline V gene, CDR1 is GTSNPN and CDR2 is SVGIG (reference sequence). Trimming removed 3 bases from V and 7 bases from J, with 10 bases in between. CDR3 region: CAWRLTANSPLHF. The DNA for the CDR3 is TGTGCCTGGAGGCTGACAGCAAATTCACCCCTCCACTTT. The variable domain in full, with the rest retrieved from reference TRBV30 and TRBJ1-6, is SQTIHQWPATLVQPVGSPLSLECTVEGTSNPNLYWYRQAAGRGLQLLFYSVGIGQISSEVPQNLSASRPQDRQFILSSKKLLLSDSGFYLCAWRLTANSPLHFGNGTRLTVT.